This entry lists 20 T cell receptor beta chains sequenced from one sample in a study of T cells after yellow fever vaccination (dated by TCRdb to between 2017 and 2020). The library relied on 5' RACE. Sequencing took place on an Illumina HiSeq 2500. TCRdb applied fastp at Q25 and MiXCR to the public reads, then kept only in-frame beta chains. Every CDR3 protein is listed once, alongside the most common genes and DNA of its rows. In this sample the table shows hundreds of thousands of distinct CDR3 sequences, approximately 12% of which occur a single time. The top ten constitute over 12% of the sample. The treatment or condition label of this sample denotes: live attenuated yellow fever vaccine strain. The input for sequencing was PBMCs, taken on the day of the yellow fever booster vaccination. The receptors come from a man aged 30-40 years who received the YFV17D yellow fever vaccine.

This chain links TRBV20-1 with TRBJ2-1; TRBD1 matches 8 bases. The V segment lost 5 bases and the J segment 14 bases; nucleotides outside the gene matches: 11. Germline V gene lookup returns CDR1 DFQATT and CDR2 SNEGSKA (reference sequence). The CDR3 contains 12 residues. The CDR3 is CSAPGTGDWEFF. The CDR3, as DNA: TGCAGTGCTCCCGGGACAGGTGACTGGGAGTTCTTC.

This clonotype was seen more than once but under ten times. Here the CDR3 reads CSAGTSGTYEQYF. CDR3 sequence (DNA): TGCAGTGCTGGGACTAGCGGGACCTACGAGCAGTACTTC. The gene calls are TRBV20-1 and TRBJ2-7; 13 positions agree with TRBD2. The trim removed 5 bases at V and 2 bases at J, leaving 0 bases unmatched. The CDR3 loop spans 13 amino acids. Per germline, CDR1 DFQATT and CDR2 SNEGSKA (reference sequence).

This clonotype has only a few counts. The rearrangement links TRBV19 to TRBJ1-1; 9 nucleotides agree with TRBD1. Germline lookup yields CDR1 LNHDA and CDR2 SQIVND (reference sequence). Trimming removed 3 bases from V and 2 bases from J; junction bases left unmatched: 4. This CDR3 is built from 15 residues. CDR3 in amino acids: CASSIRTGANTEAFF. The CDR3 coding sequence is TGTGCCAGTAGTATCCGGACAGGGGCCAACACTGAAGCTTTCTTT.

This clonotype was detected many times. The chain uses TRBV5-6 and TRBJ2-3; possibly TRBD1 for D (6 bases). CDR3 length equals 14 residues. Trimming took 1 base from V and 6 from J, leaving 12 bases between them. Germline CDR1 and CDR2: SGHDT and YYEEEE. CDR3 nucleotides: TGTGCCAGCAGCTTGTTTTCAGGGGCGGATACGCAGTATTTT. Protein product: CASSLFSGADTQYF.

This clonotype was detected ten times or more. The chain uses TRBV7-2 and TRBJ1-1; unclear D gene. The CDR3 loop spans 15 amino acids. The V end was cut by 1 base, the J end by 1 base, with 10 bases between. Germline V gene data show CDR1 as SGHTA and CDR2 as FQGNSA. The CDR3 loop is CASSLVGGQNTEAFF. As DNA, the CDR3 is TGTGCCAGCAGCTTAGTAGGAGGTCAGAACACTGAAGCTTTCTTT. Based on the CDR3 plus reference TRBV7-2 and TRBJ1-1, the full variable domain is GAGVSQSPSNKVTEKGKDVELRCDPISGHTALYWYRQSLGQGLEFLIYFQGNSAPDKSGLPSDRFSAERTGGSVSTLTIQRTQQEDSAVYLCASSLVGGQNTEAFFGQGTRLTVV.

This chain links TRBV19 with TRBJ2-4, with D possibly TRBD1 on 5 matching bases. V was cut by 2 bases and J by 1 base, with 15 bases left in between. Germline V lookup: CDR1 LNHDA, CDR2 SQIVND (reference sequence). This CDR3 region has 17 residues. The CDR3 spells CASSITAGPSAKNIQYF. CDR3 sequence (DNA): TGTGCCAGTAGTATAACCGCAGGGCCGTCGGCCAAAAACATTCAGTACTTC. The full variable domain, with the rest looked up from reference TRBV19 and TRBJ2-4, is DGGITQSPKYLFRKEGQNVTLSCEQNLNHDAMYWYRQDPGQGLRLIYYSQIVNDFQKGDIAEGYSVSREKKESFPLTVTSAQKNPTAFYLCASSITAGPSAKNIQYFGAGTRLSVL.

This clonotype was counted ten times or more. This chain joins TRBV7-3 and TRBJ2-1, with 9 bases matching TRBD2. Looked up from germline, CDR1 is SGHTA and CDR2 is FQGTGA. This CDR3 region has 17 residues. The junction had 8 bases not matched to a gene; V was cut back by 5 bases and J by 0 bases. The CDR3 is CASSPLTSGSSYNEQFF. The CDR3 region has the DNA TGTGCCAGCAGCCCCTTGACTAGCGGAAGCTCCTACAATGAGCAGTTCTTC.

Many counts were recorded for this clonotype. CDR3 loop: CAISDSRGELFF. CDR3 DNA sequence: TGTGCCATCAGTGATTCCCGCGGGGAGCTGTTTTTT. The chain links TRBV10-3 to TRBJ2-2; D unresolved. The length of the CDR3 is 12 residues. Germline CDR1 and CDR2: ENHRY and SYGVKD. V lost 3 bases and J 7 bases, leaving 6 bases between the germline ends.

This clonotype came up many times. This CDR3 is CASSSASGANVLTF. CDR3 nucleotides: TGTGCCAGCAGTTCGGCCTCTGGGGCCAACGTCCTGACTTTC. The chain couples TRBV28 to TRBJ2-6; D gene uncertain. CDR3 length: 14 amino acids. The V end lost 4 bases, the J end lost 0 bases, and 4 bases lay between the germline ends. Germline V CDR1 and CDR2: MDHEN, SYDVKM.

V usage is TRBV2 and J usage is TRBJ2-2; maybe TRBD2 (6 bases). This CDR3 is 13 amino acids long. CDR1 is SNHLY and CDR2 is FYNNEI in the germline V gene. V was shortened by 8 bases and J by 7 bases, with 14 bases between the two germline ends. CDR3 residues: CASAPEGGGELFF. In DNA form, the CDR3 reads TGTGCCAGCGCCCCGGAGGGTGGCGGGGAGCTGTTTTTT.

This clonotype was counted between two and nine times. This sequence joins TRBV3-1 and TRBJ1-4; D call uncertain. Per the germline V gene, CDR1 is LGHDT and CDR2 is YNNKEL (reference sequence). The length of the CDR3 is 14 residues. V gave up 3 bases and J gave up 11 bases, with 16 bases separating them. The CDR3 nucleotides are TGTGCCAGCAGCCAGGGAGGGCCAGCGGGGAAACTGTTTTTT. It translates to CASSQGGPAGKLFF.

J is TRBJ2-7 and V is TRBV29-1; unclear D gene. The germline V gene encodes CDR1 SQVTM and CDR2 ANQGSEA. This CDR3 spans 12 amino acids. Trimming took off 6 bases at V and 5 bases at J, with 14 bases between the two ends. CDR3 sequence reads: CSVTTGRDEQYF. In DNA form, the CDR3 reads TGCAGCGTAACTACTGGCCGTGACGAGCAGTACTTC.

The CDR3 spells CASSSHPIQSYNEQFF. The CDR3 DNA reads TGTGCCAGCAGTAGCCACCCGATACAGTCTTACAATGAGCAGTTCTTC. The chain combines TRBV6-1 with TRBJ2-1, with D unresolved. The germline V gene encodes CDR1 MNHNS and CDR2 SASEGT. This CDR3 contains 16 residues. Between the trimmed V and J ends, which lost 5 bases and 4 bases, there was a span of 18 bases.

In its sample, this clonotype was seen many times. V is TRBV9 and J is TRBJ1-1; D is unclear. This CDR3 contains 13 residues. V was trimmed by 2 bases and J by 2 bases, leaving 7 bases between them. In germline, CDR1 is SGDLS, CDR2 YYNGEE. CDR3 loop: CASSVRTNTEAFF. CDR3 DNA: TGTGCCAGCAGCGTTCGCACAAACACTGAAGCTTTCTTT.

The chain has TRBV20-1 and TRBJ2-1; D not resolved. V was cut by 0 bases and J by 9 bases, with 12 bases left in between. CDR1 and CDR2 (germline): DFQATT, SNEGSKA (reference sequence). The CDR3 is 13 residues long. Here the CDR3 DNA reads TGCAGTGCTAGAGATGTTCGGGTGGGTGAGCAGTTCTTC. It encodes CSARDVRVGEQFF.

This sequence joins TRBV12-3 or TRBV12-4 and TRBJ2-7; D gene uncertain. V was cut by 6 bases and J by 0 bases, with 12 bases left in between. The CDR3 is 14 amino acids. CDR3 region: CASRPLVSSYEQYF. CDR3 bases: TGTGCCAGCAGGCCCCTTGTCAGCTCCTACGAGCAGTACTTC.

The chain combines TRBV7-8 with TRBJ2-6; TRBD1 agrees at 9 bases. The CDR3 spans 16 residues. With V trimmed by 5 bases and J by 1 base, 3 bases remained unmatched. The germline V gene has CDR1 SGHVS and CDR2 FQNEAQ. Here the CDR3 DNA reads TGTGCCAGCAGCAACGACAGGGGGTCTGGGGCCAACGTCCTGACTTTC. This encodes CASSNDRGSGANVLTF. The complete variable domain, with remaining parts taken from reference TRBV7-8 and TRBJ2-6, reads GAGVSQSPRYKVAKRGQDVALRCDPISGHVSLFWYQQALGQGPEFLTYFQNEAQLDKSGLPSDRFFAERPEGSVSTLKIQRTQQEDSAVYLCASSNDRGSGANVLTFGAGSRLTVL.

This clonotype showed up many times. The chain has TRBV15 and TRBJ2-1, with D maybe TRBD1 (5 bases). V was trimmed by 0 bases and J by 4 bases, leaving 13 bases between them. Germline V CDR1 and CDR2: LNHNV, YYDKDF (reference sequence). There are 16 residues in the CDR3. The CDR3 spells CATSRDLTVAYNEQFF. DNA of the CDR3: TGTGCCACCAGCAGAGATCTGACAGTCGCATACAATGAGCAGTTCTTC. Using reference TRBV15 and TRBJ2-1 for the parts outside the CDR3, the full variable domain is DAMVIQNPRYQVTQFGKPVTLSCSQTLNHNVMYWYQQKSSQAPKLLFHYYDKDFNNEADTPDNFQSRRPNTSFCFLDIRSPGLGDTAMYLCATSRDLTVAYNEQFFGPGTRLTVL.

The CDR3 DNA follows: TGTGCCAGCAGCTTCCGAGTCCCGGGGTACGAGCAGTACTTC. As protein: CASSFRVPGYEQYF. The chain couples TRBV7-2 to TRBJ2-7, with D perhaps TRBD2 (5 bases). This CDR3 is built from 14 residues. CDR1 and CDR2 from the germline V gene are SGHTA and FQGNSA. V lost 3 bases, J lost 4 bases, and 13 bases lay in between.

A few counts support this clonotype. The chain links TRBV12-5 to TRBJ2-7, with D tentatively TRBD1 or TRBD2 (6 bases each). Germline assignment: CDR1 LGHNT and CDR2 FRNRAP. CDR3 size: 14 residues. V gave up 4 bases and J gave up 10 bases, with 20 bases separating them. In nucleotides, the CDR3 is TGTGCTAGTGGTTCCTCCCCCACCCTCGGGGGCCAGTACTTC. It is translated as CASGSSPTLGGQYF.